This entry lists 27 T cell receptor beta chains sequenced from one sample in a study of T-cell memory formation after mild COVID-19. TCRdb reanalysed the 5' RACE reads using MiXCR and keeps one entry per CDR3 protein. In the table there are roughly 200,000 distinct CDR3 sequences, roughly 16% of which are singletons. The sequenced sample consisted of PBMCs or a T cell subset sorted from them (not recorded which). These receptors were taken from an adult woman who had mild COVID-19 (a few samples of this study predate the infection). Cell type and time point are not known.

There are a few counts of this clonotype. This sequence joins TRBV20-1 and TRBJ2-3, with D perhaps being TRBD1 or TRBD2 (5 bases each). Germline V CDR1 and CDR2: DFQATT, SNEGSKA (reference sequence). The V and J ends lost 6 bases and 2 bases respectively, with 9 bases between them. The CDR3 is 12 residues long. As DNA, the CDR3 is TGCAGTGCCTCCGGGGCCACAGATACGCAGTATTTT. It specifies CSASGATDTQYF.

The gene calls are TRBV7-6 and TRBJ2-1, with 10 bases that match TRBD2. The CDR3 is made up of 16 amino acids. Germline CDR1 reads SGHVS; CDR2 reads FNYEAQ. J gave up 6 bases and V 5 bases, and 10 bases lay outside the gene matches. CDR3 in DNA: TGTGCCAGCAGCCCTAGGTTTAGCGGGGGGCCCAATGAGCAGTTCTTC. Translating it yields CASSPRFSGGPNEQFF. Together with reference TRBV7-6 and TRBJ2-1, the CDR3 gives the full variable domain: GAGVSQSPRYKVTKRGQDVALRCDPISGHVSLYWYRQALGQGPEFLTYFNYEAQQDKSGLPNDRFSAERPEGSISTLTIQRTEQRDSAMYRCASSPRFSGGPNEQFFGPGTRLTVL.

This clonotype was picked up a small number of times. The chain couples TRBV5-1 to TRBJ2-1; 8 nucleotides line up with TRBD1. CDR3 length equals 13 residues. The V and J ends lost 0 bases and 10 bases, in that order; junction bases with no gene match: 3. The V gene's germline CDR1 is SGHRS and CDR2 YFSETQ. This CDR3 reads CASSLVGDREQFF. The CDR3 DNA reads TGCGCCAGCAGCTTGGTTGGGGACAGGGAGCAGTTCTTC.

The chain uses TRBV29-1 and TRBJ2-3; D is ambiguous. The CDR3 is 13 amino acids. The ends were cut back, 4 bases at V and 2 bases at J, with 10 bases in the middle. From germline, CDR1 is SQVTM and CDR2 ANQGSEA. CDR3 residues: CSVAGTNTDTQYF. Written as DNA, the CDR3 is TGCAGCGTTGCCGGAACTAACACAGATACGCAGTATTTT.

This clonotype has a handful of counts. The chain uses TRBV5-1 and TRBJ2-7; 9 bases align to TRBD1. Germline CDR1 reads SGHRS; CDR2 reads YFSETQ. V dropped 2 bases and J dropped 0; count of bases not matched to a gene: 6. The CDR3 covers 16 residues. The CDR3 loop reads CASSFQTGGTSYEQYF. The CDR3 DNA follows: TGCGCCAGCAGCTTCCAGACAGGGGGGACCTCCTACGAGCAGTACTTC.

CDR3 coding DNA: TGTGCCAGCAGCCGGACTAGCGGGAGTCGGAATGAGCAGTTCTTC. It translates to CASSRTSGSRNEQFF. The chain employs TRBV7-2 and TRBJ2-1; TRBD2 aligns across 13 bases. Germline V gene lookup returns CDR1 SGHTA and CDR2 FQGNSA. V lost 5 bases and J lost 7; bases outside the gene matches: 5. The CDR3 is 15 residues long.

This chain connects TRBV19 to TRBJ2-7, with 8 bases matching TRBD1. CDR1 LNHDA and CDR2 SQIVND come from the germline V gene (reference sequence). The CDR3 is made up of 16 amino acids. Germline trimming cut 4 bases from V and 1 base from J; bases unmatched to any gene: 9. CDR3 in DNA: TGTGCCAGTAGTAAGGGGGGCCAGGGGGCTTCCTACGAGCAGTACTTC. Residues: CASSKGGQGASYEQYF.

This rearrangement joins TRBV4-3 to TRBJ2-7; D is possibly TRBD2 (6 bases). V gave up 1 base and J gave up 3 bases, with 13 bases separating them. The CDR3 extends over 15 amino acids. Germline values: CDR1 LGHNA, CDR2 YSLEER. The CDR3 spells CASSQGLRGNYEQYF. The CDR3 DNA sequence: TGCGCCAGCAGCCAAGGCCTCCGCGGGAACTACGAGCAGTACTTC.

This clonotype occurred a few times. The chain recombines TRBV5-5 with TRBJ2-5, with D perhaps TRBD1 or TRBD2 (5 bases each). This CDR3 has 15 amino acids. With 3 bases removed from V and 2 bases from J, the gap between germline ends came to 14 bases. The germline CDR1 and CDR2 sequences are SGHKS and YYEKEE (reference sequence). CDR3 amino acids: CASSSGPNSQETQYF. In DNA, the CDR3 is TGTGCCAGCAGCTCGGGACCTAACTCTCAAGAGACCCAGTACTTC. The whole variable domain, remainder taken from reference TRBV5-5 and TRBJ2-5, is DAGVTQSPTHLIKTRGQQVTLRCSPISGHKSVSWYQQVLGQGPQFIFQYYEKEERGRGNFPDRFSARQFPNYSSELNVNALLLGDSALYLCASSSGPNSQETQYFGPGTRLLVL.

V is TRBV5-1 and J is TRBJ1-2; tentatively, D is TRBD1 (6 bases). The V end lost 4 bases, the J end lost 0 bases, and 10 bases lay between the germline ends. In germline, CDR1 is SGHRS, CDR2 YFSETQ. This CDR3 is built from 14 residues. CDR3 protein: CASSGGPANYGYTF. CDR3 DNA: TGCGCCAGCAGCGGGGGCCCAGCTAACTATGGCTACACCTTC.

This clonotype was seen a handful of times. CDR3 nucleotides: TGTGCCAGCAGCCACATGGGGGGTCAGACCTACAATGAGCAGTTCTTC. As protein: CASSHMGGQTYNEQFF. V usage is TRBV11-2 and J usage is TRBJ2-1; D possibly corresponds to TRBD2 (6 bases). Germline V gene lookup returns CDR1 SGHAT and CDR2 FQNNGV. The CDR3 spans 16 residues. V was clipped by 5 bases and J by 2 bases, with 16 bases between them.

There are a few counts of this clonotype. This chain uses TRBV6-2 or TRBV6-3 with TRBJ2-2; 10 bases are shared with TRBD2. Trimming at V came to 4 bases and at J to 6 bases, leaving 5 bases not matched to a gene. Germline CDR1 reads MNHEY; CDR2 reads SVGEGT. The CDR3 has 15 residues. This CDR3 reads CASSFSGRSSGELFF. DNA of the CDR3: TGTGCCAGCAGTTTTAGCGGGAGGTCCTCCGGGGAGCTGTTTTTT.

This clonotype showed up just a few times. CDR3 residues: CASSLGRTGVSHGYTF. The DNA of the CDR3 is TGTGCCAGCAGCTTAGGGAGGACAGGGGTTTCTCATGGCTACACCTTC. The chain carries TRBV7-8 and TRBJ1-2, with 9 bases identical to TRBD1. The CDR3 runs to 16 residues. After removal of 1 base from V and 6 bases from J, the junction contained 9 bases not matched to a gene. Germline V gives CDR1 SGHVS, CDR2 FQNEAQ.

This clonotype was detected only a few times. The V and J genes are TRBV27 and TRBJ2-7, with 9 bases identical to TRBD1. Germline lookup yields CDR1 MNHEY and CDR2 SMNVEV (reference sequence). J lost 5 bases, V lost 3 bases, and 5 bases had no gene match. The CDR3 runs to 14 residues. CDR3 loop: CASSFGTGYHEQYF. In DNA, the CDR3 is TGTGCCAGCAGTTTTGGGACAGGGTATCACGAGCAGTACTTC.

The chain uses TRBV20-1 and TRBJ2-5; 14 positions agree with TRBD2. The length of the CDR3 is 15 residues. The germline CDR1 and CDR2 sequences are DFQATT and SNEGSKA (reference sequence). The V segment lost 1 base and the J segment 5 bases; nucleotides outside the gene matches: 3. CDR3 amino acids: CSARVTSGGAETQYF. The CDR3 DNA reads as TGCAGTGCTAGAGTGACTAGCGGGGGGGCCGAGACCCAGTACTTC.

The chain links TRBV5-4 to TRBJ1-5, with D possibly matching TRBD1 (5 bases). CDR3 length: 14 residues. Germline V gene sequence: CDR1 SGHNT, CDR2 YYREEE (reference sequence). V shed 0 bases and J shed 5 bases, with 9 bases lying between them. CDR3 DNA: TGTGCCAGCAGCTTGGGAGGGGCTTATCAGCCCCAGCATTTT. This sequence encodes CASSLGGAYQPQHF.

This clonotype was seen more than once but under ten times. V is TRBV4-1 and J is TRBJ2-2, with 9 bases fitting TRBD2. Germline loops: CDR1 MGHRA, CDR2 YSYEKL. CDR3 size: 20 residues. Trimming took 3 bases from V and 0 from J; bases not matched to a gene: 14. CDR3 DNA sequence: TGCGCCAGCAGCCACCGCAGGGGAGTAGCGGGGGCCACGAACACCGGGGAGCTGTTTTTT. It yields the protein CASSHRRGVAGATNTGELFF.

This chain joins TRBV6-2 or TRBV6-3 and TRBJ2-7, with 7 bases lining up with TRBD2. Unmatched junction bases numbered 13, after V lost 6 bases and J lost 5 bases. Germline V gene data show CDR1 as MNHEY and CDR2 as SVGEGT. This CDR3 comprises 15 residues. CDR3: CASRPSGTAIHEQYF. For the CDR3, the DNA is TGTGCCAGCAGACCCAGCGGGACTGCAATACACGAGCAGTACTTC.

The sample holds one count of this clonotype. The rearrangement uses TRBV7-2 and TRBJ1-1, with TRBD1 as a possible D gene (6 bases). V lost 5 bases and J 10 bases, leaving 26 bases between the germline ends. The CDR3 totals 16 residues. Germline CDR1 reads SGHTA; CDR2 reads FQGNSA. CDR3 coding DNA: TGTGCCAGCAGCCGAAACTACGGGGGCGCCGGCTCGGTAGCTTTCTTT. Its protein product is CASSRNYGGAGSVAFF.

This chain uses TRBV7-2 with TRBJ2-5; D is unresolved. Germline V gene lookup returns CDR1 SGHTA and CDR2 FQGNSA. CDR3 length: 14 residues. Trimming took 3 bases from V and 0 from J, leaving 8 bases between them. The CDR3 loop is CASSLWKHQETQYF. As DNA, the CDR3 is TGTGCCAGCAGCTTGTGGAAGCACCAAGAGACCCAGTACTTC.

This clonotype was seen a single time. The rearrangement uses TRBV20-1 and TRBJ2-7; no firm D call. Per germline, CDR1 DFQATT and CDR2 SNEGSKA (reference sequence). Trimming cost V 0 bases and J 1 base, with 10 bases left between them. This CDR3 is built from 14 residues. The CDR3 sequence: CSARDPKESYEQYF. As DNA, the CDR3 is TGCAGTGCTAGAGATCCGAAGGAGTCCTACGAGCAGTACTTC.

This clonotype was picked up a small number of times. This chain uses TRBV19 with TRBJ1-1; D is perhaps TRBD1 (6 bases). The CDR3 loop spans 14 amino acids. V was pared by 7 bases and J by 0 bases, with 12 bases between. CDR1 is LNHDA and CDR2 is SQIVND in the germline V gene (reference sequence). This CDR3 reads CASNTNRVNTEAFF. The CDR3 DNA reads TGTGCCAGTAACACGAACAGGGTGAACACTGAAGCTTTCTTT.

The table lists this clonotype with a few counts. The genes are TRBV7-2 and TRBJ2-2, with a tentative D call TRBD2 (6 bases). The V and J ends lost 2 bases and 2 bases respectively, with 9 bases between them. Germline CDR1 reads SGHTA; CDR2 reads FQGNSA. The CDR3 spans 15 residues. CDR3 nucleotide sequence: TGTGCCAGCAGCTTACTAGCGCTTAACACCGGGGAGCTGTTTTTT. It translates to CASSLLALNTGELFF.

CDR3 loop: CASSQEMTGGETQYF. The CDR3 coding sequence is TGCGCCAGCAGCCAAGAAATGACAGGCGGGGAGACCCAGTACTTC. The chain joins TRBV4-1 to TRBJ2-5, with D perhaps matching TRBD1 (6 bases). Deletions cut 0 bases from V and 5 bases from J, with 13 bases between. Germline CDR1 reads MGHRA; CDR2 reads YSYEKL. There are 15 residues in the CDR3.

The table lists this clonotype with many counts. The V call is TRBV7-8, the J call TRBJ1-5; D not certain. In germline, CDR1 is SGHVS, CDR2 FQNEAQ. The CDR3 runs 15 residues. V lost 5 bases and J lost 4, with 15 bases in between. CDR3 sequence (DNA): TGTGCCAGCAGCCCAGACAAACAACTGAATCAGCCCCAGCATTTT. It translates to CASSPDKQLNQPQHF.

V and J are TRBV5-1 and TRBJ2-5; tentative D call: TRBD2 (5 bases). Germline lookup yields CDR1 SGHRS and CDR2 YFSETQ. Trimming removed 2 bases from V and 5 bases from J, with 19 bases in between. The CDR3 consists of 16 residues. The CDR3 DNA is TGCGCCAGCAGCTTTGGTTCCGCCGGGATTGGGGAGACCCAGTACTTC. Residues: CASSFGSAGIGETQYF. The full variable domain, rest sourced from reference TRBV5-1 and TRBJ2-5, is KAGVTQTPRYLIKTRGQQVTLSCSPISGHRSVSWYQQTPGQGLQFLFEYFSETQRNKGNFPGRFSGRQFSNSRSEMNVSTLELGDSALYLCASSFGSAGIGETQYFGPGTRLLVL.

This chain connects TRBV7-9 to TRBJ2-4, with a possible D match to TRBD2 (6 bases). This CDR3 has 14 amino acids. V lost 6 bases, J lost 7 bases, and 16 bases lay in between. Germline-derived CDR1 and CDR2 are SEHNR and FQNEAQ (reference sequence). The CDR3 sequence is CASSRSGSRNIQYF. The DNA for the CDR3 is TGTGCCAGCAGTCGTTCCGGGAGCCGGAACATTCAGTACTTC.